This T cell receptor beta chain originates from a study of blood T cell repertoires in COVID-19. This CDR3 contains 15 residues. V was trimmed by 4 bases and J by 1 base, leaving 10 bases between them. CDR1 is SNHLY and CDR2 is FYNNEI in the germline V gene. Per the original methods: For nucleated cells, counts were estimated from reference gene primer amplification. Only in-frame clones appear in the TCRdb table, and some are missing; sequencing was by immunoSEQ multiplex PCR. V and J calls and clone size are as listed in that table; D and trimming were resolved from the DNA. In the table there are 200,000 to 250,000 clones, under 85% of which are singletons.

This TCR derives from a man aged 55-75 years who had recovered from COVID-19. Input material: PBMCs or T cells enriched from blood (not recorded which). The gene calls are TRBV2 and TRBJ2-2, with a weak D call TRBD1 (6 bases). The CDR3 protein is CASSAQGRNTGELFF. The DNA of the CDR3 is TGTGCCAGCAGTGCGCAGGGGAGGAACACCGGGGAGCTGTTTTTT.